This T cell receptor (beta chain) originates from a study of cytomegalovirus exposure and HLA in healthy donors. PCR was performed using 60 Vbeta and 13 Jbeta primers. The assay was immunoSEQ multiplex PCR, and TCRdb's table has in-frame clones only and misses some. Counted here are 120,000 or so clones, about 80% occurring once; the ten biggest clones make up 3.3%. Donors consisted of healthy bone marrow donors. This clonotype was sampled from a male donor in good health and CMV-seronegative. The source material was PBMCs.

CDR3 loop: CASSIGTSGLREQYF. DNA of the CDR3: TGTGCCAGTAGTATAGGGACTAGCGGGCTACGGGAGCAGTACTTC. The V and J genes are TRBV19 and TRBJ2-7; 11 bases are a match to TRBD2. The CDR3 is made up of 15 amino acids. V was clipped by 1 base and J by 7 bases; unmatched bases: 6. The V gene's germline CDR1 is LNHDA and CDR2 SQIVND (reference sequence).